The 26 T cell receptor beta chains listed next were all sequenced from one sample in a study of OX40 agonist ivuxolimab in advanced cancers. Preparation of the library involved the immunoSEQ multiplex PCR assay. In TCRdb, the immuneACCESS table is reduced to in-frame sequences with V and J assigned. These tables do not hold every clone; where another copy was compared, an unresolved V gene accounts for under half, and the others remain unexplained. This sample comprises roughly 61,000 clones, roughly 87% of them detected only once. Around 0.78% of the sample is taken by the ten largest. Sequencing was performed on CD4+ or CD8+ T cells sorted from blood, taken in a trial of the OX40 agonist ivuxolimab. These receptors were taken from an adult with an advanced solid tumor such as melanoma, head and neck, liver or kidney cancer.

The chain recombines TRBV5-8 with TRBJ1-2; TRBD1 agrees at 9 bases. The trim removed 5 bases at V and 7 bases at J, leaving 9 bases unmatched. Germline-derived CDR1 and CDR2 are SGHTS and YDEGEE. The CDR3 spans 14 residues. The CDR3 region has the DNA TGTGCCAGCAGACCAACAGGGGGCAAGCTTGGCTACACCTTC. Its protein product is CASRPTGGKLGYTF.

The chain joins TRBV7-9 to TRBJ2-5, with 9 bases matching TRBD2. The CDR3 runs 16 residues. The V gene's germline CDR1 is SEHNR and CDR2 FQNEAQ (reference sequence). J was trimmed by 5 bases and V by 1 base; bases with no gene match: 8. The CDR3 DNA sequence: TGTGCCAGCAGCTTAGATCGGCTAGCGGGACGGGAGACCCAGTACTTC. Translation: CASSLDRLAGRETQYF.

The chain carries TRBV4-1 and TRBJ2-7; weak D call: TRBD2 (5 bases). The CDR3 consists of 16 residues. Germline lookup yields CDR1 MGHRA and CDR2 YSYEKL. The V gene lost 4 bases and the J gene lost 5 bases, with 21 bases spanning the gap. CDR3 bases: TGCGCCAGCAGCCGCGGGCAGAATCGGGGAAACGACGAGCAGTACTTC. Amino acid sequence: CASSRGQNRGNDEQYF.

This clone was counted once. The J gene is TRBJ2-1, the V gene TRBV5-4; TRBD2 matches 12 bases. Germline V lookup: CDR1 SGHNT, CDR2 YYREEE (reference sequence). V shed 3 bases and J 8 bases; nucleotides not matched to a gene: 9. The CDR3 is 16 residues long. CDR3 region: CASSSGLAGKRYEQFF. As DNA, the CDR3 is TGTGCCAGCAGCTCTGGACTAGCGGGAAAGAGATATGAGCAGTTCTTC. The full variable domain, its missing parts supplied by reference TRBV5-4 and TRBJ2-1, is ETGVTQSPTHLIKTRGQQVTLRCSSQSGHNTVSWYQQALGQGPQFIFQYYREEENGRGNFPPRFSGLQFPNYSSELNVNALELDDSALYLCASSSGLAGKRYEQFFGPGTRLTVL.

The J gene is TRBJ2-7, the V gene TRBV11-2; maybe TRBD2 (5 bases). Trimming cost V 3 bases and J 4 bases, with 10 bases left between them. The CDR3 is made up of 13 amino acids. Germline values: CDR1 SGHAT, CDR2 FQNNGV. As DNA, the CDR3 is TGTGCCAGCAGCTTCCTAGCTCAGTACGAGCAGTACTTC. This gives the protein CASSFLAQYEQYF.

The chain's CDR3 is CASSLEGILYEQYF. CDR3 DNA sequence: TGTGCCAGCAGCTTAGAAGGGATCCTTTACGAGCAGTACTTC. V and J are TRBV11-2 and TRBJ2-7; no reliable D call. CDR1 is SGHAT and CDR2 is FQNNGV in the germline V gene. The germline V and J ends were trimmed by 0 bases and 4 bases, with 10 bases remaining between them. The CDR3 consists of 14 residues.

The V and J genes are TRBV5-4 and TRBJ2-6, with D perhaps matching TRBD2 (5 bases). The V end lost 0 bases, the J end lost 0 bases, and 10 bases lay between the germline ends. Germline assignment: CDR1 SGHNT and CDR2 YYREEE (reference sequence). This CDR3 is 17 amino acids long. CDR3 region: CASSLGMTNSGANVLTF. For the CDR3, the DNA is TGTGCCAGCAGCTTGGGCATGACTAACTCTGGGGCCAACGTCCTGACTTTC. Using reference TRBV5-4 and TRBJ2-6 for the parts outside the CDR3, the full variable domain is ETGVTQSPTHLIKTRGQQVTLRCSSQSGHNTVSWYQQALGQGPQFIFQYYREEENGRGNFPPRFSGLQFPNYSSELNVNALELDDSALYLCASSLGMTNSGANVLTFGAGSRLTVL.

The chain combines TRBV28 with TRBJ1-4; a possible D gene is TRBD1 (6 bases). Germline V gene lookup returns CDR1 MDHEN and CDR2 SYDVKM. This CDR3 comprises 13 residues. Trimming took 8 bases from V and 8 from J, leaving 15 bases between them. The DNA for the CDR3 is TGTGCCAGCCATAGGGGGGGTCCAGAAAAACTGTTTTTT. It encodes CASHRGGPEKLFF.

The V gene is TRBV30, the J gene TRBJ1-6, with D possibly TRBD1 on 5 matching bases. CDR3 length: 13 amino acids. Looked up from germline, CDR1 is GTSNPN and CDR2 is SVGIG (reference sequence). Trimming stripped 8 bases from V and 4 bases from J, with 12 bases between. CDR3 in DNA: TGTGCCGGGACGGTTTCTTATAATTCACCCCTCCACTTT. Its protein product is CAGTVSYNSPLHF.

The V and J genes are TRBV28 and TRBJ2-5; a possible D gene is TRBD2 (6 bases). Looked up from germline, CDR1 is MDHEN and CDR2 is SYDVKM. The ends were cut back, 8 bases at V and 1 base at J, with 11 bases in the middle. The CDR3 covers 13 residues. The CDR3 loop is CASGTPVQETQYF. The CDR3 nucleotides are TGTGCCAGCGGGACTCCCGTCCAAGAGACCCAGTACTTC.

This sequence joins TRBV11-1 and TRBJ2-1; 10 positions agree with TRBD2. The germline V gene has CDR1 SGHAT and CDR2 FQDESV (reference sequence). The CDR3 contains 17 residues. Trimming cost V 1 base and J 4 bases; bases outside gene matches: 7. CDR3 DNA: TGTGCCAGCAGCTTAGGAAGCGGGGGGGCGATTTACAATGAGCAGTTCTTC. Translation: CASSLGSGGAIYNEQFF.

The chain has TRBV19 and TRBJ2-5; D gene uncertain. This CDR3 is built from 13 residues. With 0 bases removed from V and 4 bases from J, the gap between germline ends came to 6 bases. Germline CDR1 and CDR2: LNHDA and SQIVND (reference sequence). CDR3 sequence (DNA): TGTGCCAGTAGTATAGATTCAGGAGAGACCCAGTACTTC. Translating gives CASSIDSGETQYF.

The V gene is TRBV5-4, the J gene TRBJ2-2; 9 bases line up with TRBD2. The J segment lost 3 bases and the V segment lost 4 bases, leaving 7 bases of the junction unmatched. The CDR3 runs to 16 residues. CDR1 is SGHNT, CDR2 YYREEE, per germline (reference sequence). In nucleotides, the CDR3 is TGTGCCAGCAGCCCCGGACTAGCGCAACACACCGGGGAGCTGTTTTTT. It codes for CASSPGLAQHTGELFF.

V usage is TRBV7-2 and J usage is TRBJ2-1; D not resolved. The germline CDR1 and CDR2 sequences are SGHTA and FQGNSA. This CDR3 is 14 amino acids long. The V end was cut by 2 bases, the J end by 5 bases, with 10 bases between. CDR3 in DNA: TGTGCCAGCAGCTTACGGGCTAGAAACAATGAGCAGTTCTTC. This translates into CASSLRARNNEQFF.

By its share, this clone is medium-sized. The sample carries other DNA sequences with the same CDR3. This sequence joins TRBV18 and TRBJ2-3; perhaps D is TRBD1 or TRBD2 (5 bases each). The V gene lost 3 bases and the J gene lost 5 bases, with 9 bases spanning the gap. The germline gives CDR1 KGHSH, CDR2 LQKENI. This CDR3 contains 13 residues. For the CDR3, the DNA is TGTGCCAGCTCACCGGGGGTGGTAGATACGCAGTATTTT. It encodes CASSPGVVDTQYF. Full variable domain (missing parts from reference TRBV18 and TRBJ2-3): NAGVMQNPRHLVRRRGQEARLRCSPMKGHSHVYWYRQLPEEGLKFMVYLQKENIIDESGMPKERFSAEFPKEGPSILRIQQVVRGDSAAYFCASSPGVVDTQYFGPGTRLTVL.

A single count supports this clone. The chain couples TRBV5-4 to TRBJ2-7; 8 nucleotides match TRBD1. The germline gives CDR1 SGHNT, CDR2 YYREEE (reference sequence). The CDR3 is made up of 14 amino acids. V lost 2 bases and J lost 5; bases outside the gene matches: 6. CDR3 sequence reads: CASSFPPGGHEQYF. The CDR3 region has the DNA TGTGCCAGCAGCTTCCCCCCAGGGGGCCACGAGCAGTACTTC.

The V and J genes are TRBV9 and TRBJ2-5, with D perhaps matching TRBD1 (5 bases). From germline, CDR1 is SGDLS and CDR2 YYNGEE. The CDR3 totals 15 residues. The ends were cut back, 5 bases at V and 3 bases at J, with 17 bases in the middle. The CDR3 reads CASSRSQGGEETQYF. For the CDR3, the DNA is TGTGCCAGCAGTCGTAGTCAGGGCGGCGAAGAGACCCAGTACTTC. The variable domain in full, with the rest retrieved from reference TRBV9 and TRBJ2-5, is DSGVTQTPKHLITATGQRVTLRCSPRSGDLSVYWYQQSLDQGLQFLIQYYNGEERAKGNILERFSAQQFPDLHSELNLSSLELGDSALYFCASSRSQGGEETQYFGPGTRLLVL.

V gene TRBV10-3 combines with J gene TRBJ2-5; 9 bases map to TRBD2. Trimming removed 3 bases from V and 5 bases from J; junction bases left unmatched: 7. Germline V CDR1 and CDR2: ENHRY, SYGVKD. The CDR3 has 15 amino acids. Here the CDR3 reads CAISDYERGEETQYF. CDR3 sequence (DNA): TGTGCCATCAGTGATTACGAGCGGGGGGAGGAGACCCAGTACTTC.

J is TRBJ2-7 and V is TRBV5-1; tentative D call: TRBD1 (5 bases). The V end was cut by 1 base, the J end by 0 bases, with 14 bases between. Germline V lookup: CDR1 SGHRS, CDR2 YFSETQ. The CDR3 is made up of 16 amino acids. The CDR3 protein is CASSLSSDKSSYEQYF. CDR3 sequence (DNA): TGCGCCAGCAGCTTGAGTTCGGACAAGAGCTCCTACGAGCAGTACTTC.

The chain carries TRBV6-1 and TRBJ2-5, with 8 positions matching TRBD1. CDR3 length equals 15 residues. The V segment lost 5 bases and the J segment 0 bases; nucleotides outside the gene matches: 5. Germline loops: CDR1 MNHNS, CDR2 SASEGT. CDR3 residues: CASSFDRGNQETQYF. The CDR3 nucleotides read TGTGCCAGCAGTTTTGACAGGGGCAACCAAGAGACCCAGTACTTC.

The chain carries TRBV27 and TRBJ2-7, with D unclear. The CDR3 runs to 14 residues. The ends were cut back, 5 bases at V and 4 bases at J, with 15 bases in the middle. Per germline, CDR1 MNHEY and CDR2 SMNVEV (reference sequence). The CDR3 is CASSRSGLAYEQYF. The CDR3, as DNA: TGTGCCAGCAGTCGGTCGGGCTTGGCTTACGAGCAGTACTTC.

The chain carries TRBV2 and TRBJ1-5; 7 bases line up with TRBD1. The CDR3 is 14 amino acids. Trimming took 2 bases from V and 4 from J; bases not matched to a gene: 2. The germline V gene has CDR1 SNHLY and CDR2 FYNNEI. This CDR3 is CASSEQGGNQPQHF. The CDR3 DNA sequence: TGTGCCAGCAGTGAACAGGGGGGGAATCAGCCCCAGCATTTT.

The gene calls are TRBV5-5 and TRBJ1-3; D is perhaps TRBD1 (6 bases). The CDR3 covers 16 residues. The V end lost 6 bases, the J end lost 1 base, and 17 bases lay between the germline ends. Germline CDR1 and CDR2: SGHKS and YYEKEE (reference sequence). CDR3 residues: CASTLNRVRSGNTIYF. The CDR3 DNA reads TGTGCCAGCACCCTCAACAGGGTTCGGTCTGGAAACACCATATATTTT.

V usage is TRBV9 and J usage is TRBJ1-2, with D maybe TRBD1 (5 bases). V gave up 2 bases and J gave up 2 bases, with 7 bases separating them. The germline V gene encodes CDR1 SGDLS and CDR2 YYNGEE. This CDR3 comprises 13 residues. In DNA form, the CDR3 reads TGTGCCAGCAGCGTGGGGGTCAACTATGGCTACACCTTC. Its translation is CASSVGVNYGYTF.

This chain joins TRBV5-8 and TRBJ1-1; D is uncertain. Germline V gene data show CDR1 as SGHTS and CDR2 as YDEGEE. This CDR3 has 11 amino acids. Trimming shortened V by 5 bases and J by 1 base, and 3 bases separated the two germline ends. The CDR3 reads CASSGNTEAFF. DNA of the CDR3: TGTGCCAGCAGTGGGAACACTGAAGCTTTCTTT.

This clone was counted a single time. V is TRBV30 and J is TRBJ2-2; 10 positions match TRBD2. V lost 4 bases to trimming and J lost 1 base; unmatched junction nucleotides: 3. CDR3 length: 15 residues. Germline CDR1 GTSNPN, CDR2 SVGIG (reference sequence). The CDR3 nucleotides read TGTGCCTGGACCCGGACTAGCGGGAACACCGGGGAGCTGTTTTTT. Its protein product is CAWTRTSGNTGELFF. Based on the CDR3 plus reference TRBV30 and TRBJ2-2, the full variable domain is SQTIHQWPATLVQPVGSPLSLECTVEGTSNPNLYWYRQAAGRGLQLLFYSVGIGQISSEVPQNLSASRPQDRQFILSSKKLLLSDSGFYLCAWTRTSGNTGELFFGEGSRLTVL.